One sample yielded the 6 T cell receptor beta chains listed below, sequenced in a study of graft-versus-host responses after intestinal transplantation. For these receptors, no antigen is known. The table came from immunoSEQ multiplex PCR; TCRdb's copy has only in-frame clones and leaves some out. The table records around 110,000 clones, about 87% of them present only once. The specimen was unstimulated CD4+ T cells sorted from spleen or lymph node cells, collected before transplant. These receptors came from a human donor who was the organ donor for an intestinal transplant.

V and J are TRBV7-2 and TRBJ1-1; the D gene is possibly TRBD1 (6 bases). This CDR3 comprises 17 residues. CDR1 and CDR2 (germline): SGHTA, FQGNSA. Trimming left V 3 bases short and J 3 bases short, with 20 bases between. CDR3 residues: CASSFGYLGGRYTEAFF. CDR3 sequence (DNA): TGTGCCAGCAGCTTTGGTTATTTAGGGGGTAGGTACACTGAAGCTTTCTTT.

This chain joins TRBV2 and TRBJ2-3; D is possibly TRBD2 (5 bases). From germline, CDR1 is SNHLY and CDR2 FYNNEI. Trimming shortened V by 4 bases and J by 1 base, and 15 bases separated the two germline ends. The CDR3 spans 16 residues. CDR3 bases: TGTGCCAGCAGTGCGTCCCGACGGGGTCGCACAGATACGCAGTATTTT. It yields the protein CASSASRRGRTDTQYF.

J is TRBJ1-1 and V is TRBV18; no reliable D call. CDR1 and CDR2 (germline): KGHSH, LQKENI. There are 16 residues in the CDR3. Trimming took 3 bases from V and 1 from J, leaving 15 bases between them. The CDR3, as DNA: TGTGCCAGCTCACCGACACTCCGACGGGAGAACACTGAAGCTTTCTTT. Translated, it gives CASSPTLRRENTEAFF.

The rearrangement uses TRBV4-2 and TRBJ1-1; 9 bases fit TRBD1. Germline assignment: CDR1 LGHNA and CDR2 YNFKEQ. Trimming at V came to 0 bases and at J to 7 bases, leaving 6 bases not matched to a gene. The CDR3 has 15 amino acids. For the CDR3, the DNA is TGTGCCAGCAGCCAAGAAGGACAGGGGAGGGGTGAAGCTTTCTTT. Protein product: CASSQEGQGRGEAFF.

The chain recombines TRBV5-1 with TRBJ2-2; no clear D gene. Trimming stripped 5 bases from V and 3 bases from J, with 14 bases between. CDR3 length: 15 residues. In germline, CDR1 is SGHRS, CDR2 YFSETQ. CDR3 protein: CASRHTDTHTGELFF. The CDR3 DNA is TGCGCCAGCAGACATACAGACACGCACACCGGGGAGCTGTTTTTT.

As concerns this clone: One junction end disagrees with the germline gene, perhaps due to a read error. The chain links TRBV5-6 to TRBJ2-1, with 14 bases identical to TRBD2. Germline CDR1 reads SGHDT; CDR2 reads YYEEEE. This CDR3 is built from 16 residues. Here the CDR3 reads CASSPWTSGRYNEQLF. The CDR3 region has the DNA TGTGCCAGCAGCCCATGGACTAGCGGGAGGTACAATGAGCAGCTCTTC.